This T cell receptor beta chain derives from a study of tissue T cells after allogeneic stem cell transplantation. Some clones are missing from TCRdb's copy, which holds only in-frame ones; the method was immunoSEQ multiplex PCR. The data contain 6,000 to 8,000 clones, about two thirds of them seen just once; the ten biggest clones take up less than 8.5%. The CDR3 spans 18 residues. The V gene end was trimmed by 4 bases and the J gene end by 5 bases; junction bases not matched to a gene: 13. Germline-derived CDR1 and CDR2 are SEHNR and FQNEAQ (reference sequence). J is TRBJ2-7 and V is TRBV7-9, with TRBD2 matching 14 bases. Sequences were derived from tissue from the rectum, sampled at autopsy. The TCR was taken from a woman between 18 and 50 years old with breast cancer. This chain's CDR3 is CASSSRLAGGHRNHEQYF. The CDR3 DNA sequence: TGTGCCAGCAGCTCCCGACTAGCGGGGGGGCATAGGAATCACGAGCAGTACTTC.